This T cell receptor (beta chain) is drawn from a study of cytomegalovirus exposure and HLA in healthy donors. Study background: A subsequent analysis stated that the approximately 120 validation repertoires were run on the same platform as the roughly 670 first-cohort repertoires. Study-level findings and limits: Overall, around 160 TCR beta chains were annotated as cytomegalovirus-associated. A later analysis found first-cohort TCR clusters tended to co-occur in the 90 to 150 validation repertoires.

The donors were part of the roughly 120-subject validation cohort, which stood apart from the roughly 670-subject first cohort. Clones were read by immunoSEQ multiplex PCR, and TCRdb kept only the in-frame ones, dropping some. The table has around 58,000 clones, about 89% seen once. Worth noting for this clone: Its antigen is unknown.

The germline V and J ends were trimmed by 5 bases and 3 bases, with 17 bases remaining between them. Germline CDR1 is SGHTA and CDR2 is FQGNSA. The CDR3 totals 15 residues. This receptor was identified in a woman aged 18 to 35 in good health and CMV-seronegative. Source material: PBMCs. V gene TRBV7-2 combines with J gene TRBJ2-7, with a tentative D call TRBD1 (6 bases). DNA of the CDR3: TGTGCCAGCAGCACAGACACAGGGCCCTTCTACGAGCAGTACTTC. It is translated as CASSTDTGPFYEQYF. The full variable domain, its missing parts supplied by reference TRBV7-2 and TRBJ2-7, is GAGVSQSPSNKVTEKGKDVELRCDPISGHTALYWYRQSLGQGLEFLIYFQGNSAPDKSGLPSDRFSAERTGGSVSTLTIQRTQQEDSAVYLCASSTDTGPFYEQYFGPGTRLTVT.